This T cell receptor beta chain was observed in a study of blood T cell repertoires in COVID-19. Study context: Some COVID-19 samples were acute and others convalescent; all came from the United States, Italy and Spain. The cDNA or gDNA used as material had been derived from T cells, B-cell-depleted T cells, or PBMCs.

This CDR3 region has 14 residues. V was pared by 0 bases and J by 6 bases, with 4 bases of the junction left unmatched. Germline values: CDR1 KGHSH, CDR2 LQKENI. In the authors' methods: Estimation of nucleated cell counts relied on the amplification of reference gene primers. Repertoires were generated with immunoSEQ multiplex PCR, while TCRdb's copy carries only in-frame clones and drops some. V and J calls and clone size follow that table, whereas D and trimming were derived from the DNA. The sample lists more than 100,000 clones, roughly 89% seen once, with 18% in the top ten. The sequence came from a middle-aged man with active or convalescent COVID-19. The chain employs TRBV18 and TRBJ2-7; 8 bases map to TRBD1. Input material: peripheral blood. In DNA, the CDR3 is TGTGCCAGCTCACCACCAGTTGGACAGGGCGAGCAGTACTTC. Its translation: CASSPPVGQGEQYF.